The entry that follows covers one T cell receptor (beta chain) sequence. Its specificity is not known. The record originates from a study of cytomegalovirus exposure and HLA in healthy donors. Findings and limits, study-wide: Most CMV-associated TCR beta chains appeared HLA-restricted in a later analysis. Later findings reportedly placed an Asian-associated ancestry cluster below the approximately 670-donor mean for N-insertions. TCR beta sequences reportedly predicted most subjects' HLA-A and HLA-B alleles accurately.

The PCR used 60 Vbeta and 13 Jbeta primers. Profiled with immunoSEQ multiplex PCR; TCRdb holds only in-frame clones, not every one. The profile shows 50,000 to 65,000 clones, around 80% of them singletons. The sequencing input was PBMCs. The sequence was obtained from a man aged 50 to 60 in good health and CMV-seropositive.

DNA for the CDR3: TGTGCCAGCAGCTTGGGAGACAGGGTCCGCGAGCAGTACTTC. Encoded protein: CASSLGDRVREQYF. This chain joins TRBV5-4 and TRBJ2-7; 7 nucleotides align to TRBD1. Germline CDR1 is SGHNT and CDR2 is YYREEE (reference sequence). CDR3 length: 14 residues. The V gene end was trimmed by 0 bases and the J gene end by 6 bases; junction bases not matched to a gene: 6.